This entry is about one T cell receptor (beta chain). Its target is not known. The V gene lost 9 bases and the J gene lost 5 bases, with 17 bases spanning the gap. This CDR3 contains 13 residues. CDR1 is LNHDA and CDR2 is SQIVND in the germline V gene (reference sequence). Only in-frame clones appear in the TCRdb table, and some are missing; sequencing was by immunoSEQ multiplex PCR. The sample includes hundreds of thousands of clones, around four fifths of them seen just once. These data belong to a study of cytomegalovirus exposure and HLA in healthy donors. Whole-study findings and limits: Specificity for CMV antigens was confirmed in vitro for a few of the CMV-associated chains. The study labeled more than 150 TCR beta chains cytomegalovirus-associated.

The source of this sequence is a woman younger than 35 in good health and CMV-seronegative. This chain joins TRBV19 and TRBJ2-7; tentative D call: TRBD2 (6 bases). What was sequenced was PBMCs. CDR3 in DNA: TGTGCCAGCGCTCACCGGAGGGGCCACGAGCAGTACTTC. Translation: CASAHRRGHEQYF.